These T cell receptor beta chains were read from a single sample in a study of response to subunit inactivated influenza vaccine. TCRdb re-called the RT-PCR reads through MiXCR, storing one row per CDR3 protein. The sample records hundreds of thousands of distinct CDR3 sequences, under 9% being singletons. Sequencing was performed on PBMCs from blood, taken around 25 months after vaccination. All receptors derive from a man in his fifties or sixties who received an inactivated influenza vaccine. CDR3s include the opening cysteine and the closing phenylalanine or tryptophan. The D gene is left open where the match is weak. The size field is filled for only some rows; it gives once, few, many or a size class.

abundance | d_gene | j_gene | v_gene | CDR3aa | CDR3nt
- | - | TRBJ1-4 | TRBV4-3 | CASSQDSNRRNEKLFF | TGCGCCAGCAGCCAAGACAGCAACAGAAGGAATGAAAAACTGTTTTTT
- | TRBD2 | TRBJ2-1 | TRBV7-7 | CASSSIAGGHNEQFF | TGTGCTAGCAGCTCCATAGCGGGGGGCCACAATGAGCAGTTCTTC
few | - | TRBJ2-1 | TRBV2 | CASSSGAGQFF | TGTGCCAGCAGTTCAGGGGCCGGGCAGTTCTTC
few | - | TRBJ2-7 | TRBV9 | CASSVDAGGGGEQYF | TGTGCCAGCAGCGTAGACGCAGGGGGGGGTGGAGAGCAGTACTTC
- | - | TRBJ2-5 | TRBV18 | CASSPLGGNSGTQYF | TGTGCCAGCTCACCTCTCGGCGGGAATTCGGGGACCCAGTACTTC
many | TRBD2 | TRBJ2-1 | TRBV27 | CASSLWSTSGLDNEQFF | TGTGCCAGCAGTTTATGGTCGACTAGCGGGTTAGACAATGAGCAGTTCTTC
- | - | TRBJ2-7 | TRBV12-3/TRBV12-4 | CASSLPGLPYEQYF | TGTGCCAGCAGTCTACCGGGACTCCCCTACGAGCAGTACTTC
few | - | TRBJ2-6 | TRBV4-3 | CASSQLTGSGANVLTF | TGCGCCAGCAGCCAGTTAACAGGGTCAGGGGCCAACGTCCTGACTTTC
many | - | TRBJ2-3 | TRBV20-1 | CSASLVGRPDTQYF | TGCAGTGCTAGTTTGGTGGGCAGGCCAGATACGCAGTATTTT
- | - | TRBJ2-1 | TRBV7-6 | CASSPGLPSSYNEQFF | TGTGCCAGCAGCCCAGGCCTTCCGAGCTCCTACAATGAGCAGTTCTTC
few | - | TRBJ1-1 | TRBV20-1 | CSASREPNTEAFF | TGCAGTGCTAGCCGAGAACCTAACACTGAAGCTTTCTTT
- | TRBD1 | TRBJ2-6 | TRBV6-2/TRBV6-3 | CASSSPDRGRTGANVLTF | TGTGCCAGCAGTTCCCCGGACAGGGGGAGGACTGGGGCCAACGTCCTGACTTTC
- | - | TRBJ2-2 | TRBV5-5 | CASSLYGRGRTGELFF | TGTGCCAGCAGCTTATATGGGCGGGGGCGCACCGGGGAGCTGTTTTTT
many | TRBD1 | TRBJ1-5 | TRBV6-2/TRBV6-3 | CASTTDRHVGNQPQHF | TGTGCCAGCACCACGGACAGGCATGTTGGCAATCAGCCCCAGCATTTT
many | - | TRBJ2-1 | TRBV10-2 | CASSPESYNEQFF | TGCGCCAGTAGCCCCGAGTCCTACAATGAGCAGTTCTTC
many | - | TRBJ2-1 | TRBV4-3 | CASSQGVPLLGRAPNEQFF | TGCGCCAGCAGCCAAGGGGTTCCACTACTAGGGAGAGCCCCCAATGAGCAGTTCTTC
many | TRBD1 | TRBJ2-5 | TRBV14 | CASSQDRGRIETQYF | TGTGCCAGCAGCCAAGACAGGGGGCGAATCGAGACCCAGTACTTC
few | TRBD2 | TRBJ2-2 | TRBV2 | CASSEVGLAEELFF | TGTGCCAGCAGTGAAGTTGGACTAGCTGAGGAGCTGTTTTTT
many | - | TRBJ1-5 | TRBV6-2/TRBV6-3 | CASSYRYEFWVSGTSQPQHF | TGTGCCAGCAGTTATCGTTATGAATTTTGGGTCTCCGGGACTAGTCAGCCCCAGCATTTT
few | - | TRBJ2-7 | TRBV6-2/TRBV6-3 | CAISGVFVYEQYF | TGTGCCATATCGGGAGTATTCGTTTACGAGCAGTACTTC
- | - | TRBJ1-1 | TRBV6-5 | CASSYHPYEGSTEAFF | TGTGCCAGCAGCTACCACCCTTATGAGGGGAGCACTGAAGCTTTCTTT
few | - | TRBJ1-5 | TRBV20-1 | CSADTGTANQPQHF | TGCAGTGCCGACACCGGGACGGCTAATCAGCCCCAGCATTTT
few | - | TRBJ2-7 | TRBV27 | CASSLIGFGTPDWQYF | TGTGCCAGCAGTCTAATCGGGTTCGGGACACCTGATTGGCAGTACTTC
many | TRBD2 | TRBJ2-1 | TRBV11-3 | CASSFSGSLNEQFF | TGTGCCAGCAGCTTTAGCGGGAGTCTAAATGAGCAGTTCTTC
- | - | TRBJ1-1 | TRBV10-3 | CAIKGDADTEAFF | TGTGCCATCAAAGGGGACGCGGACACTGAAGCTTTCTTT
few | TRBD2 | TRBJ2-2 | TRBV6-2/TRBV6-3 | CASSYSGTSWNTGELFF | TGTGCCAGCAGTTACTCGGGGACTAGCTGGAACACCGGGGAGCTGTTTTTT
few | TRBD2 | TRBJ2-1 | TRBV5-1 | CASSLIPGGQNEQFF | TGCGCCAGCAGCTTGATCCCGGGAGGGCAAAATGAGCAGTTCTTC
few | - | TRBJ2-3 | TRBV5-1 | CASSLGTSSSTDTQYF | TGCGCCAGCAGCTTGGGAACCTCATCTAGCACAGATACGCAGTATTTT
many | TRBD2 | TRBJ2-1 | TRBV14 | CASSLGLAGVYEQFF | TGTGCCAGCAGCCTAGGACTAGCGGGAGTCTATGAGCAGTTCTTC
many | - | TRBJ2-2 | TRBV12-3/TRBV12-4 | CASSLAPVRITGELFF | TGTGCCAGCAGTTTAGCGCCTGTCAGGATCACCGGGGAGCTGTTTTTT